This is a list of T cell receptor beta chains from one sample in a study of shared clonotypes between healthy human individuals. Profiled with immunoSEQ multiplex PCR; TCRdb holds only in-frame clones, not every one. Seen here are 800,000 to 950,000 clones, about 96% observed once, and the top ten hold around 0.21%. The sequencing input was naive CD8+ T cells sorted from blood. The receptors shown here come from a man aged 25 to 40 in good health. CDR3s include the opening cysteine and the closing phenylalanine or tryptophan. The D gene is left open where the match is weak. Clone size is stated in some rows and not others, as once, few, many or a class when expanded.

j_call d_call v_call clone_size cdr3_nt cdr3_aa
TRBJ2-7 NA TRBV27 NA TGTGCCAGCAGTTTTAGTACAGGGTCTGGAGAGCAGTACTTC CASSFSTGSGEQYF
TRBJ2-5 TRBD1 TRBV30 NA TGTGCCTGGAGTGGGACAGGGTCTTGGGAGACCCAGTACTTC CAWSGTGSWETQYF
TRBJ2-1 TRBD2 TRBV27 NA TGTGCCAGCAGTTCCGGGACTAGCGGGAAGTATGAGCAGTTCTTC CASSSGTSGKYEQFF
TRBJ2-7 TRBD2 TRBV7-9 NA TGTGCCAGCAGCTCCGTCCCCCCATCTAGCGGGAGATTATACGAGCAGTACTTC CASSSVPPSSGRLYEQYF
TRBJ2-1 NA TRBV6-5 once TGTGCCAGCAGTTACTCGGAGGGCTGGAATGAGCAGTTCTTC CASSYSEGWNEQFF
TRBJ2-1 NA TRBV7-8 once TGTGCCAGCAGTTTCGGACCCTTCTTCCTCAATGAGCAGTTCTTC CASSFGPFFLNEQFF
TRBJ2-7 NA TRBV6-6 NA TGTGCCAGCAGTTATTCTCTCTACGAGCAGTACTTC CASSYSLYEQYF
TRBJ1-1 NA TRBV7-9 NA TGTGCCAGCAGCTTAGGGTCGGGGGAACCTAACACTGAAGCTTTCTTT CASSLGSGEPNTEAFF
TRBJ2-1 TRBD2 TRBV27 NA TGTGCCAGCATTATCAAGCGGGAGGGCCTGGATGAGCAGTTCTTC CASIIKREGLDEQFF
TRBJ2-3 NA TRBV5-4 NA TGTGCCAGCAGCTTGGGCGGCCTTCAAAGCACAGATACGCAGTATTTT CASSLGGLQSTDTQYF
TRBJ2-7 NA TRBV7-9 NA TGTGCCAGCAGCGCAGACTCAACCTACGAGCAGTACTTC CASSADSTYEQYF
TRBJ2-7 NA TRBV7-9 NA TGTGCCAGCAGCCCCCGACCGGGTCCTGGCTACGAGCAGTACTTC CASSPRPGPGYEQYF
TRBJ2-3 NA TRBV7-9 NA TGTGCCATGAACACGGGGGCACGCACAGATACGCAGTATTTT CAMNTGARTDTQYF
TRBJ2-7 NA TRBV18 NA TGTGCCAGCTCTCGCAGGGATGGGGACGAGCAGTACTTC CASSRRDGDEQYF
TRBJ2-1 TRBD2 TRBV7-9 once TGTGCCAGCAGCCTCCCTGGACTAGCGGGAGGGTCCTACAATGAGCAGTTCTTC CASSLPGLAGGSYNEQFF
TRBJ2-5 NA TRBV27 NA TGTGCCAGCAGTTCGACCCTTAGGGCCCAAGAGACCCAGTACTTC CASSSTLRAQETQYF
TRBJ2-7 NA TRBV7-6 NA TGTGCCAGCAACCCCGGGAGCCTCGCCGAGCAGTACTTC CASNPGSLAEQYF
TRBJ2-1 TRBD2 TRBV28 NA TGTGCCAGCAGTTCCCCTGCGGGACTAGCGGGACGCGGGCAGTTCTTC CASSSPAGLAGRGQFF
TRBJ2-3 TRBD1 TRBV12-5 NA TGTGCTAGTGGTAAGGACAGGGGGCCAGATACGCAGTATTTT CASGKDRGPDTQYF
TRBJ2-7 NA TRBV4-1 NA TGCGCCAGCAGCCAAGTCGGCAGCTACGAGCAGTACTTC CASSQVGSYEQYF
TRBJ2-7 NA TRBV9 NA TGTGCCAGCAGCGTAGGAGCGGGCTCCTACGAGCAGTACTTC CASSVGAGSYEQYF
TRBJ2-7 TRBD1 TRBV27 NA TGTGCCAGCAGTTTATCGAGCCCCGGGACAGGGTTATACGAGCAGTACTTC CASSLSSPGTGLYEQYF
TRBJ2-3 NA TRBV15 NA TGTGCCACCAGCAGAGATTACGGTCCCGTATCTGGCACAGATACGCAGTATTTT CATSRDYGPVSGTDTQYF
TRBJ2-1 TRBD1 TRBV5-1 NA TGCGCCAGCAGCTCGGACAGGGCAACCTACAATGAGCAGTTCTTC CASSSDRATYNEQFF
TRBJ2-3 TRBD1 TRBV7-9 NA TGTGCCAGCAGCTTAGGGGACAGGGATACGCAGTATTTT CASSLGDRDTQYF
TRBJ2-1 TRBD1 TRBV25-1 NA TGTGCCAGCAGTACGGACCGACAGGGTGCCTACAATGAGCAGTTCTTC CASSTDRQGAYNEQFF
TRBJ1-5 NA TRBV7-2 NA TGTGCCAGCAGCTTATGGGTCGGTAGCAATCAGCCCCAGCATTTT CASSLWVGSNQPQHF
TRBJ2-3 NA TRBV29-1 NA TGCAGCGTTGAAGAGGAGGGCCGCTTCCCAGATACGCAGTATTTT CSVEEEGRFPDTQYF
TRBJ2-2 TRBD2 TRBV5-1 NA TGCGCCAGCAGCTTGTGGGAGGCGGGAGTATCGAACACCGGGGAGCTGTTTTTT CASSLWEAGVSNTGELFF
TRBJ2-5 NA TRBV4-1 NA TGCGCCAGCAGCCAAGTTTCGACAGGGAGGGCCCAAGAGACCCAGTACTTC CASSQVSTGRAQETQYF
TRBJ1-2 NA TRBV2 NA TGTGCCAGTCCACCTGAGGGGCCGGACTATGGCTACACCTTC CASPPEGPDYGYTF
TRBJ2-1 TRBD2 TRBV27 NA TGTGCCAGCAGACGAGGGCTAGCGGGAGGCGGCAATGAGCAGTTCTTC CASRRGLAGGGNEQFF
TRBJ1-2 TRBD1 TRBV9 NA TGTGCCAGCAGCGTCGGGGCAGGGGGTGGCTATGGCTACACCTTC CASSVGAGGGYGYTF
TRBJ1-3 NA TRBV4-3 NA TGCGCCAGCAGCCAAGATCGAAGCCGCTCTGGAAACACCATATATTTT CASSQDRSRSGNTIYF
TRBJ2-1 NA TRBV30 NA TGTGCCTGGAGTGCCCCCCTAGAGCAGTTCTTC CAWSAPLEQFF